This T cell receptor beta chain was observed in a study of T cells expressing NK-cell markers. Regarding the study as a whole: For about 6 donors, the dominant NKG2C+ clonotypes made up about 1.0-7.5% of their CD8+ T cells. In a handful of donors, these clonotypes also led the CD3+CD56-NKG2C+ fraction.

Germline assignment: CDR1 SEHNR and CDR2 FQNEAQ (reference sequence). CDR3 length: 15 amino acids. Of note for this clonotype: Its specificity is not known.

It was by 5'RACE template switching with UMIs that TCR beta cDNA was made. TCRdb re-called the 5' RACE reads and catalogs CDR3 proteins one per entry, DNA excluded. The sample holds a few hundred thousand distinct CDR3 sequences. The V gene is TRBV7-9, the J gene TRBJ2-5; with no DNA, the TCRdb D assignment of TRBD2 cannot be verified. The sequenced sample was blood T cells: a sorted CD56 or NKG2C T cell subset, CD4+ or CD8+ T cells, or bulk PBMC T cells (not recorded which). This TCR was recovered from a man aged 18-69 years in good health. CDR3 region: CASRRGTSPSETQYF.